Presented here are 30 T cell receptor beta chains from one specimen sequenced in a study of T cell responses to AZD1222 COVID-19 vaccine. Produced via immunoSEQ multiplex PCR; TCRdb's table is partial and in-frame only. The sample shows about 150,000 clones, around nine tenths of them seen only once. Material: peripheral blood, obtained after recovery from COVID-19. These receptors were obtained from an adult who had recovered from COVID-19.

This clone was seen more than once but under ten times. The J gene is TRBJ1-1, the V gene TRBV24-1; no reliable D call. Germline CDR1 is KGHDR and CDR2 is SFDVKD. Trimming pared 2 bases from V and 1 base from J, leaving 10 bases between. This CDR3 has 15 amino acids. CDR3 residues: CATSDSGEGNTEAFF. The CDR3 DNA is TGTGCCACCAGTGATTCCGGTGAGGGGAACACTGAAGCTTTCTTT.

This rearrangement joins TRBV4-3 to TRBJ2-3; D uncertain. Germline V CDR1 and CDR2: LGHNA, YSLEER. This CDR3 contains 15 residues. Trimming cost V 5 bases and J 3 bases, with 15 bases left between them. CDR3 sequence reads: CASSEAEIPTDTQYF. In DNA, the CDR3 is TGCGCCAGCAGCGAGGCGGAGATTCCTACAGATACGCAGTATTTT.

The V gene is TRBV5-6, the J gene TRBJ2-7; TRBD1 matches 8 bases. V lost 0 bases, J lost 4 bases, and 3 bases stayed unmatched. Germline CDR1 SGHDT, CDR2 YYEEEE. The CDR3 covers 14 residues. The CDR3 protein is CASSLARTGYEQYF. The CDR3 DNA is TGTGCCAGCAGCTTGGCTCGGACAGGGTACGAGCAGTACTTC.

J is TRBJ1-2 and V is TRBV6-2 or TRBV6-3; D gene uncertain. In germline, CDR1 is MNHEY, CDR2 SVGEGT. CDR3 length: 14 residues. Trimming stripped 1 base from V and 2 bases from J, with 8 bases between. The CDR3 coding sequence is TGTGCCAGCAGTTACTTTCCGGTAAACTATGGCTACACCTTC. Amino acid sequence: CASSYFPVNYGYTF.

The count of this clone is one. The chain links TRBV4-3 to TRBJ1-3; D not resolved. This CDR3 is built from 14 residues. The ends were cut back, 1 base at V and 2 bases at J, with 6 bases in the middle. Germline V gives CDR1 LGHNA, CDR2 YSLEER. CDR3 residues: CASSQGGAGNTIYF. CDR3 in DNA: TGCGCCAGCAGCCAAGGGGGAGCTGGAAACACCATATATTTT.

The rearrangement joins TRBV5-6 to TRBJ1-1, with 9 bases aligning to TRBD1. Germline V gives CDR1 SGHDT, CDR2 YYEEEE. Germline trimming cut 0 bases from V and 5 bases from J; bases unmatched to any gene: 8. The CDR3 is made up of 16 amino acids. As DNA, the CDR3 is TGTGCCAGCAGCTTGGACCCCGGGACAGGGATAACTGAAGCTTTCTTT. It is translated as CASSLDPGTGITEAFF.

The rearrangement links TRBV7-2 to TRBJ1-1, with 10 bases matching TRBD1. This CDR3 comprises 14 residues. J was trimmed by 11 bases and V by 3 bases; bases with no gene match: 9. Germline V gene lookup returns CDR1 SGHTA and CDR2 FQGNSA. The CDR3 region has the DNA TGTGCCAGCAGCTTTACCGGGACAGGGGCAAGCGCTTTCTTT. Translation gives CASSFTGTGASAFF.

This CDR3 is CASSLGLRSDEQYF. The CDR3 bases are TGCGCCAGCAGCTTGGGGCTACGGTCGGACGAGCAGTACTTC. The V and J genes are TRBV5-1 and TRBJ2-7; no clear D gene. The germline V gene has CDR1 SGHRS and CDR2 YFSETQ. This CDR3 is 14 amino acids long. V dropped 0 bases and J dropped 5 bases, with 12 bases sitting between them.

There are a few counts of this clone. The CDR3 nucleotides read TGTGCCACCAGTGATTTGTTGGGGCTTGGGACCGGGGAGCTGTTTTTT. Its translation: CATSDLLGLGTGELFF. The rearrangement uses TRBV24-1 and TRBJ2-2, with a tentative D call TRBD1 (5 bases). Germline loops: CDR1 KGHDR, CDR2 SFDVKD. The CDR3 is 16 amino acids. V dropped 0 bases and J dropped 5 bases, with 12 bases sitting between them.

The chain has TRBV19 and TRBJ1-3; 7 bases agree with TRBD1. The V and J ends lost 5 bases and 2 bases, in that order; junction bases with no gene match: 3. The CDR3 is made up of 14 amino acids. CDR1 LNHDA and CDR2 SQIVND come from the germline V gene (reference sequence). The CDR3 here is CASSLTGAGNTIYF. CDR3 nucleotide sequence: TGTGCCAGTAGTCTAACAGGGGCTGGAAACACCATATATTTT.

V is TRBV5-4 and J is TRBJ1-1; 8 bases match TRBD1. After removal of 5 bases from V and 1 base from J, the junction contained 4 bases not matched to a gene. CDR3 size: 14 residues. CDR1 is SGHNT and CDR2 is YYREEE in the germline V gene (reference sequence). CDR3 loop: CASSYRGWNTEAFF. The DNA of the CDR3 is TGTGCCAGCAGTTACAGGGGGTGGAACACTGAAGCTTTCTTT. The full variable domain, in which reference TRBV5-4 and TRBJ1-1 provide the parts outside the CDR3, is ETGVTQSPTHLIKTRGQQVTLRCSSQSGHNTVSWYQQALGQGPQFIFQYYREEENGRGNFPPRFSGLQFPNYSSELNVNALELDDSALYLCASSYRGWNTEAFFGQGTRLTVV.

CDR3 residues: CASSARNGFTGVTSNAFF. CDR3 coding DNA: TGCGCCAGCAGCGCCCGTAATGGGTTTACAGGGGTGACCTCCAATGCTTTCTTT. The chain has TRBV4-1 and TRBJ1-1, with 7 nucleotides matching TRBD1. The CDR3 extends over 18 amino acids. Trimming at V came to 5 bases and at J to 11 bases, leaving 26 bases not matched to a gene. Looked up from germline, CDR1 is MGHRA and CDR2 is YSYEKL.

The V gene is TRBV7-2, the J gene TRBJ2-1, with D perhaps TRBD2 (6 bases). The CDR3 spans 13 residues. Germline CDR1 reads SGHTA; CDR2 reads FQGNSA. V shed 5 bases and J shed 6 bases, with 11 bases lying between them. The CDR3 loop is CASSPWTTNEQFF. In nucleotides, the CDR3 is TGTGCCAGCAGCCCTTGGACTACCAATGAGCAGTTCTTC. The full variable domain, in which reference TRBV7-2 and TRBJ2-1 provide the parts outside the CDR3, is GAGVSQSPSNKVTEKGKDVELRCDPISGHTALYWYRQSLGQGLEFLIYFQGNSAPDKSGLPSDRFSAERTGGSVSTLTIQRTQQEDSAVYLCASSPWTTNEQFFGPGTRLTVL.

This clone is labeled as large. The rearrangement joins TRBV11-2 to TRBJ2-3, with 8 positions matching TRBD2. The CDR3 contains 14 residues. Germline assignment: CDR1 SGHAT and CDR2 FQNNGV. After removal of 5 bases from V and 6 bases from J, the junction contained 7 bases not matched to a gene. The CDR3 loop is CASSLGLERDTQYF. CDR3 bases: TGTGCCAGCAGCCTGGGACTAGAGAGGGATACGCAGTATTTT.

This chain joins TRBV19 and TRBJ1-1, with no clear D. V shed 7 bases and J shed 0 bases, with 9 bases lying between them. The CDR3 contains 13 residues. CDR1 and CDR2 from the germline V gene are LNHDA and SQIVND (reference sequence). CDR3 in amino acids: CASTSEMNTEAFF. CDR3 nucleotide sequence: TGTGCCAGTACATCAGAGATGAACACTGAAGCTTTCTTT.

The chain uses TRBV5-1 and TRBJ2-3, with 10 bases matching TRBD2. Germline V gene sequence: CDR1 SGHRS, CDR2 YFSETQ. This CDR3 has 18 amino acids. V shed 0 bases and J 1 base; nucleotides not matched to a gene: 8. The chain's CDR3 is CASSLEVAGGMGTDTQYF. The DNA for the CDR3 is TGCGCCAGCAGCTTGGAGGTAGCGGGGGGCATGGGCACAGATACGCAGTATTTT.

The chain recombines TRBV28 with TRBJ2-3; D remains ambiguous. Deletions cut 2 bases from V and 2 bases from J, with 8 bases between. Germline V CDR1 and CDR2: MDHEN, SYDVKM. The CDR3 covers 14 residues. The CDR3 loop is CASSLLVSTDTQYF. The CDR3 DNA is TGTGCCAGCAGTTTACTCGTTTCCACAGATACGCAGTATTTT.

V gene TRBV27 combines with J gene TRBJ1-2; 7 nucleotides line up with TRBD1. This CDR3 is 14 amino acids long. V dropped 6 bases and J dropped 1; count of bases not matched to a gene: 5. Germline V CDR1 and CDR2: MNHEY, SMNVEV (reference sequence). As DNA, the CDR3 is TGTGCCAGCAGGGTGACAGGGAGTAACTATGGCTACACCTTC. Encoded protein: CASRVTGSNYGYTF.

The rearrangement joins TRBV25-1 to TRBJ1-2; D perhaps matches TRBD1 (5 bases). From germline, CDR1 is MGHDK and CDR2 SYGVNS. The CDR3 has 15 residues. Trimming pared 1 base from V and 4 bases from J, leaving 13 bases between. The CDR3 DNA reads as TGTGCCAGCAGTGAATCCCCAGGGACGGTCTATGGCTACACCTTC. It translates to CASSESPGTVYGYTF.

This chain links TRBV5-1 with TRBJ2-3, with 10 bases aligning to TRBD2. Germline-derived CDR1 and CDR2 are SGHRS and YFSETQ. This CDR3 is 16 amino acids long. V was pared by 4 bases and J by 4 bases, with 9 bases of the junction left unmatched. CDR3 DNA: TGCGCCAGCAGCATAGGGACTAGCGTGGTCCCAGATACGCAGTATTTT. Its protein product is CASSIGTSVVPDTQYF. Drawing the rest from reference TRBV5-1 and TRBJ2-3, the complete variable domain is KAGVTQTPRYLIKTRGQQVTLSCSPISGHRSVSWYQQTPGQGLQFLFEYFSETQRNKGNFPGRFSGRQFSNSRSEMNVSTLELGDSALYLCASSIGTSVVPDTQYFGPGTRLTVL.

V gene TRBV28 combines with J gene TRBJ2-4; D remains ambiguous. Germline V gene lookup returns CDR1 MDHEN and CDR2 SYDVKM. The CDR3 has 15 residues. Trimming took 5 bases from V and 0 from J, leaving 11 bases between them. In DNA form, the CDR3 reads TGTGCCAGCAGTAAACAACAGTTAGCCAAAAACATTCAGTACTTC. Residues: CASSKQQLAKNIQYF.

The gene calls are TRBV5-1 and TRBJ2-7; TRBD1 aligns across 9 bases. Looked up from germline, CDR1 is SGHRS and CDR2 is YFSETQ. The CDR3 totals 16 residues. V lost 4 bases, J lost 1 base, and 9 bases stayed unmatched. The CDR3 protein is CASSLGTGFGSYEQYF. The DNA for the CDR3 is TGCGCCAGCAGCCTCGGGACAGGGTTCGGGTCCTACGAGCAGTACTTC.

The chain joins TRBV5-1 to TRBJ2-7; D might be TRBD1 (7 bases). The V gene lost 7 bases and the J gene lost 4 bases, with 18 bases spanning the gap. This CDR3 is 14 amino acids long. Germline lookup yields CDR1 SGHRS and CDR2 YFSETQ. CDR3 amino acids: CASYLEEGAYEQYF. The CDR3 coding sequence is TGCGCCAGCTACCTTGAGGAGGGGGCTTACGAGCAGTACTTC.

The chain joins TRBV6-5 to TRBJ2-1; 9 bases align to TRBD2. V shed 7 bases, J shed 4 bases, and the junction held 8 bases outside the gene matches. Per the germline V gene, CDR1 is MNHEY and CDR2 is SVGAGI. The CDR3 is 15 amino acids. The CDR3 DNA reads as TGTGCCAGCACCCAGCGGGGGGAAATATACAATGAGCAGTTCTTC. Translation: CASTQRGEIYNEQFF.

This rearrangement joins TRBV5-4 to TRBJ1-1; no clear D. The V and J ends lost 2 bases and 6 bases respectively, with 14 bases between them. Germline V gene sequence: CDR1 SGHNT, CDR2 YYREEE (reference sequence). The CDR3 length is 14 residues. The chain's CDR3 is CASSLISRESEAFF. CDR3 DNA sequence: TGTGCCAGCAGCTTAATATCCCGGGAATCTGAAGCTTTCTTT.

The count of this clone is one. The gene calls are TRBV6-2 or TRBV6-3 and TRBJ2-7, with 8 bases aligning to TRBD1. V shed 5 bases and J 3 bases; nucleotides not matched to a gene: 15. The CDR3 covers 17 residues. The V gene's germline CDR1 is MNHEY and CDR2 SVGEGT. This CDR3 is CASSHGLGQGANYEQYF. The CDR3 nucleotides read TGTGCCAGCAGTCACGGGCTCGGGCAGGGGGCAAACTACGAGCAGTACTTC.

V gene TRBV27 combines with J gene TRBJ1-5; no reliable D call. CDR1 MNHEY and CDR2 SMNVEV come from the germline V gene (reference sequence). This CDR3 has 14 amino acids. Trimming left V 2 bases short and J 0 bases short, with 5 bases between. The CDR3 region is CASSLRYSNQPQHF. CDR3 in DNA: TGTGCCAGCAGTTTAAGGTATAGCAATCAGCCCCAGCATTTT.

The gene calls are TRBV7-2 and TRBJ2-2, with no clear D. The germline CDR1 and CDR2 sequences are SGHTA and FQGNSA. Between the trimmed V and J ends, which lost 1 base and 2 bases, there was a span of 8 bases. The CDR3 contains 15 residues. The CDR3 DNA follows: TGTGCCAGCAGCTTAGACGCGGTAAACACCGGGGAGCTGTTTTTT. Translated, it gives CASSLDAVNTGELFF.

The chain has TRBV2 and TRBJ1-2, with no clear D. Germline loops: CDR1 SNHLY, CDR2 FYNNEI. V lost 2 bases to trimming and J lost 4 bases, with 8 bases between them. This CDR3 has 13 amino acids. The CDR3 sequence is CASSESGSYGYTF. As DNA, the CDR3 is TGTGCCAGCAGTGAATCGGGGTCCTATGGCTACACCTTC.

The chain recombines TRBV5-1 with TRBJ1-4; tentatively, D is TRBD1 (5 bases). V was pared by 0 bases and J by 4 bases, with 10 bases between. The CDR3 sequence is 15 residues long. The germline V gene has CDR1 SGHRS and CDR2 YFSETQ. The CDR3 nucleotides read TGCGCCAGCAGCTTGGAGGGGTCAGATAATGAAAAACTGTTTTTT. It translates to CASSLEGSDNEKLFF.